Following are 29 T cell receptor beta chains from one sample sequenced in a study of cytomegalovirus exposure and HLA in healthy donors (dated by TCRdb to 2015 to 2018). The library was prepared using the immunoSEQ multiplex PCR assay. Held by TCRdb, this immuneACCESS table contains in-frame sequences only and omits some clones. Under half of the omission traces to an unresolved V gene where checked; the cause of the rest is unknown. The table for this sample lists some 320,000 clones; 87% of them were counted only once. The biggest ten clones account for 1% to 1.5% of the sample. The specimen was PBMCs. The receptors here all came from a woman aged 25 to 39 in good health and CMV-seropositive.

The V and J genes are TRBV27 and TRBJ2-7, with D tentatively TRBD2 (6 bases). Germline V lookup: CDR1 MNHEY, CDR2 SMNVEV (reference sequence). V was cut by 2 bases and J by 9 bases, with 20 bases left in between. CDR3 length: 15 amino acids. The CDR3 DNA sequence: TGTGCCAGCAGTTTAGGGCAGGCCCTGACTAGTGGGCAGTACTTC. It yields the protein CASSLGQALTSGQYF.

The chain has TRBV4-3 and TRBJ2-7; 14 nucleotides align to TRBD2. Germline CDR1 and CDR2: LGHNA and YSLEER. Trimming at V came to 5 bases and at J to 4 bases, leaving 4 bases not matched to a gene. The CDR3 is made up of 15 amino acids. The CDR3 nucleotides are TGCGCCAGCAGCTCCGGGACTAGCGGGGGATACGAGCAGTACTTC. Encoded protein: CASSSGTSGGYEQYF.

The chain recombines TRBV30 with TRBJ1-6, with 8 bases fitting TRBD1. Per germline, CDR1 GTSNPN and CDR2 SVGIG (reference sequence). The ends lost 0 bases at V and 5 bases at J; junction bases unmatched: 3. The CDR3 is made up of 15 amino acids. Here the CDR3 reads CAWSVGTGDNSPLHF. The CDR3 DNA sequence: TGTGCCTGGAGTGTAGGGACAGGTGATAATTCACCCCTCCACTTT.

The genes are TRBV19 and TRBJ2-2, with D maybe TRBD1 (6 bases). Trimming removed 9 bases from V and 0 bases from J, with 20 bases in between. The CDR3 length is 17 residues. The germline V gene has CDR1 LNHDA and CDR2 SQIVND (reference sequence). The CDR3 loop is CASGQSKRMANTGELFF. The DNA of the CDR3 is TGTGCCAGCGGACAGTCCAAGCGTATGGCGAACACCGGGGAGCTGTTTTTT.

V usage is TRBV13 and J usage is TRBJ1-3; D unresolved. This CDR3 spans 16 amino acids. Germline V gene sequence: CDR1 PRHDT, CDR2 FYEKMQ (reference sequence). Trimming removed 2 bases from V and 0 bases from J, with 11 bases in between. CDR3 bases: TGTGCCAGCAGCTTATCCCCGGGCTCCTCTGGAAACACCATATATTTT. Translated, it gives CASSLSPGSSGNTIYF. The full variable domain, in which reference TRBV13 and TRBJ1-3 provide the parts outside the CDR3, is AAGVIQSPRHLIKEKRETATLKCYPIPRHDTVYWYQQGPGQDPQFLISFYEKMQSDKGSIPDRFSAQQFSDYHSELNMSSLELGDSALYFCASSLSPGSSGNTIYFGEGSWLTVV.

The chain is built from TRBV4-3 and TRBJ2-1; D unresolved. The CDR3 runs 15 residues. Germline CDR1 and CDR2: LGHNA and YSLEER. The V end was cut by 1 base, the J end by 3 bases, with 10 bases between. The DNA of the CDR3 is TGCGCCAGCAGCCAAGCGACGGGCCTCTACAATGAGCAGTTCTTC. Translating it yields CASSQATGLYNEQFF.

The chain is built from TRBV27 and TRBJ2-1; TRBD1 aligns across 7 bases. CDR3 length: 12 residues. J gave up 10 bases and V 5 bases, and 5 bases lay outside the gene matches. Germline CDR1 reads MNHEY; CDR2 reads SMNVEV (reference sequence). CDR3 residues: CASSHQGEEQFF. CDR3 DNA sequence: TGTGCCAGCAGTCACCAGGGGGAAGAGCAGTTCTTC.

The rearrangement uses TRBV5-1 and TRBJ1-2, with a weak D call TRBD1 (5 bases). V was trimmed by 0 bases and J by 3 bases, leaving 15 bases between them. CDR1 SGHRS and CDR2 YFSETQ come from the germline V gene. The CDR3 runs to 16 residues. This CDR3 is CASSLETAQSYYGYTF. The CDR3 nucleotides are TGCGCCAGCAGCTTGGAGACAGCACAAAGCTACTATGGCTACACCTTC.

This clone has a handful of counts. The V gene is TRBV19, the J gene TRBJ1-1, with 7 bases fitting TRBD1. The germline gives CDR1 LNHDA, CDR2 SQIVND (reference sequence). This CDR3 region has 14 residues. The V gene end was trimmed by 7 bases and the J gene end by 1 base; junction bases not matched to a gene: 6. This CDR3 reads CASIVTGSNTEAFF. In DNA form, the CDR3 reads TGTGCCAGTATCGTGACAGGGTCGAACACTGAAGCTTTCTTT.

The rearrangement joins TRBV2 to TRBJ2-7, with TRBD2 identical over 14 bases. CDR3 length: 22 residues. Germline CDR1 is SNHLY and CDR2 is FYNNEI. The ends lost 6 bases at V and 5 bases at J; junction bases unmatched: 27. In DNA, the CDR3 is TGTGCCAGCAGGGGCCCAGGGAAGGGACGGTCAATGACTAGCGGGAGGGCCCACGAGCAGTACTTC. It specifies CASRGPGKGRSMTSGRAHEQYF.

The V and J genes are TRBV2 and TRBJ2-5; D may match TRBD1 or TRBD2 (5 bases each). Trimming pared 7 bases from V and 7 bases from J, leaving 7 bases between. The germline CDR1 and CDR2 sequences are SNHLY and FYNNEI. The length of the CDR3 is 10 residues. CDR3 sequence reads: CASKGRTQYF. The CDR3 nucleotides read TGTGCCAGCAAGGGGAGGACCCAGTACTTC.

In its sample, this clone was seen once. The CDR3 is CASTPSGRREQYF. DNA of the CDR3: TGTGCCAGCACTCCTAGCGGGAGGCGGGAGCAGTACTTC. The gene calls are TRBV28 and TRBJ2-7; 11 nucleotides match TRBD2. The length of the CDR3 is 13 residues. The V segment lost 7 bases and the J segment 7 bases; nucleotides outside the gene matches: 6. The germline V gene encodes CDR1 MDHEN and CDR2 SYDVKM.

The rearrangement uses TRBV29-1 and TRBJ2-7, with TRBD1 matching 12 bases. The CDR3 is 17 residues long. V gave up 7 bases and J gave up 2 bases; unmatched junction bases: 15. Germline CDR1 SQVTM, CDR2 ANQGSEA. CDR3 residues: CSAAGTGGPHPTYEQYF. The CDR3 nucleotides are TGCAGCGCCGCCGGGACAGGGGGCCCACACCCTACCTACGAGCAGTACTTC.

This clone was observed a single time. The chain's CDR3 is CASSEDTPWETQYF. The CDR3 nucleotides read TGTGCCAGCAGTGAAGACACCCCGTGGGAGACCCAGTACTTC. V gene TRBV6-1 combines with J gene TRBJ2-5; the D is unclear. The germline V gene encodes CDR1 MNHNS and CDR2 SASEGT. Trimming shortened V by 1 base and J by 5 bases, and 11 bases separated the two germline ends. This CDR3 region has 14 residues.

In its sample, this clone was seen a few times. The chain links TRBV12-5 to TRBJ1-1; D remains unclear. With 6 bases removed from V and 4 bases from J, the gap between germline ends came to 9 bases. The V gene's germline CDR1 is LGHNT and CDR2 FRNRAP. CDR3 length: 12 amino acids. The CDR3 loop is CASGQDVTEAFF. Here the CDR3 DNA reads TGTGCTAGTGGCCAGGATGTCACTGAAGCTTTCTTT.

The CDR3 region has the DNA TGCGCCAGCAGCCAAGATATTCCCCCGGGCTACGAGCAGTACTTC. Protein product: CASSQDIPPGYEQYF. The genes are TRBV4-1 and TRBJ2-7; D gene ambiguous. In germline, CDR1 is MGHRA, CDR2 YSYEKL. This CDR3 has 15 amino acids. The V end was cut by 0 bases, the J end by 3 bases, with 12 bases between.

The chain couples TRBV11-2 to TRBJ2-2; D is unclear. Trimming took off 1 base at V and 1 base at J, with 7 bases between the two ends. The CDR3 contains 15 residues. Germline V lookup: CDR1 SGHAT, CDR2 FQNNGV. The CDR3 DNA sequence: TGTGCCAGCAGCTTAGGGGCAATGAACACCGGGGAGCTGTTTTTT. This encodes CASSLGAMNTGELFF.

This chain joins TRBV6-1 and TRBJ1-5, with unresolved D. The CDR3 extends over 11 amino acids. Trimming stripped 3 bases from V and 7 bases from J, with 4 bases between. Germline values: CDR1 MNHNS, CDR2 SASEGT. The CDR3 protein is CASSDAQPQHF. In nucleotides, the CDR3 is TGTGCCAGCAGTGATGCCCAGCCCCAGCATTTT.

The rearrangement joins TRBV18 to TRBJ1-4; 7 positions agree with TRBD1. V was clipped by 5 bases and J by 8 bases; unmatched bases: 2. Germline V gene lookup returns CDR1 KGHSH and CDR2 LQKENI. The CDR3 extends over 12 amino acids. CDR3 in amino acids: CASSNRGEKLFF. The CDR3 nucleotides read TGTGCCAGCTCAAACAGGGGCGAAAAACTGTTTTTT. Full variable domain (rest looked up from reference TRBV18 and TRBJ1-4): NAGVMQNPRHLVRRRGQEARLRCSPMKGHSHVYWYRQLPEEGLKFMVYLQKENIIDESGMPKERFSAEFPKEGPSILRIQQVVRGDSAAYFCASSNRGEKLFFGSGTQLSVL.

This chain connects TRBV14 to TRBJ1-2; 7 bases map to TRBD1. Trimming removed 4 bases from V and 6 bases from J; junction bases left unmatched: 5. The length of the CDR3 is 13 residues. Germline-derived CDR1 and CDR2 are SGHDN and FVKESK. The CDR3 protein is CASSPDRFDGYTF. The CDR3 region has the DNA TGTGCCAGCAGCCCGGACAGGTTTGATGGCTACACCTTC. Variable domain in full (rest from reference TRBV14 and TRBJ1-2): EAGVTQFPSHSVIEKGQTVTLRCDPISGHDNLYWYRRVMGKEIKFLLHFVKESKQDESGMPNNRFLAERTGGTYSTLKVQPAELEDSGVYFCASSPDRFDGYTFGSGTRLTVV.

The V gene is TRBV4-3, the J gene TRBJ2-1, with TRBD2 identical over 11 bases. The CDR3 is 20 amino acids. The germline V gene has CDR1 LGHNA and CDR2 YSLEER. V was pared by 0 bases and J by 3 bases, with 13 bases of the junction left unmatched. The CDR3 sequence is CASSQDNWTSGFDLYNEQFF. In DNA form, the CDR3 reads TGCGCCAGCAGCCAAGATAACTGGACTAGCGGGTTCGATCTCTACAATGAGCAGTTCTTC.

This clone was seen once. The chain carries TRBV15 and TRBJ1-2, with D maybe TRBD1 (5 bases). The CDR3 sequence is 17 residues long. V was shortened by 0 bases and J by 0 bases, with 14 bases between the two germline ends. Germline V gives CDR1 LNHNV, CDR2 YYDKDF (reference sequence). The CDR3 protein is CATSRDPDGGPNYGYTF. The CDR3 nucleotides read TGTGCCACCAGCAGAGATCCGGATGGGGGTCCTAACTATGGCTACACCTTC.

V gene TRBV25-1 combines with J gene TRBJ2-7; TRBD1 matches at 8 bases. The V segment lost 10 bases and the J segment 4 bases; nucleotides outside the gene matches: 15. The CDR3 consists of 15 residues. Per the germline V gene, CDR1 is MGHDK and CDR2 is SYGVNS. The DNA for the CDR3 is TGTGCCACCAGACCGACAGGGGTTATTAGGTACGAGCAGTACTTC. Translated, it gives CATRPTGVIRYEQYF.

The chain is built from TRBV11-2 and TRBJ1-1; the D is unclear. Trimming removed 7 bases at V and 3 bases at J, with 6 bases between. The CDR3 runs 11 residues. Germline CDR1 is SGHAT and CDR2 is FQNNGV. This CDR3 is CASNTDTEAFF. Here the CDR3 DNA reads TGTGCCAGCAACACAGACACTGAAGCTTTCTTT.

This sequence joins TRBV27 and TRBJ2-7; D possibly corresponds to TRBD2 (6 bases). The CDR3 is 16 residues long. V was pared by 7 bases and J by 6 bases, with 25 bases between. Germline CDR1 MNHEY, CDR2 SMNVEV (reference sequence). This CDR3 reads CASTSLMLTGSREQYF. The CDR3 bases are TGTGCCAGCACGAGTCTAATGTTGACCGGGAGTCGCGAGCAGTACTTC.

The chain combines TRBV4-2 with TRBJ2-1, with TRBD2 matching 12 bases. The junction had 3 bases not matched to a gene; V was cut back by 2 bases and J by 1 base. Germline CDR1 and CDR2: LGHNA and YNFKEQ. The CDR3 is made up of 17 amino acids. The chain's CDR3 is CASSQRTSGGSYNEQFF. For the CDR3, the DNA is TGTGCCAGCAGCCAAAGAACTAGCGGGGGGTCCTACAATGAGCAGTTCTTC.

The chain is built from TRBV6-1 and TRBJ1-2; D is undetermined. The germline CDR1 and CDR2 sequences are MNHNS and SASEGT. Trimming pared 6 bases from V and 6 bases from J, leaving 14 bases between. The CDR3 consists of 13 residues. The CDR3 nucleotides read TGTGCCAGCAGACTAGGAACTTACAATGGCTACACCTTC. Protein sequence: CASRLGTYNGYTF.

This clone was counted once. This chain's CDR3 is CASVRNQPQHF. As DNA, the CDR3 is TGTGCCAGCGTCCGCAATCAGCCCCAGCATTTT. The J gene is TRBJ1-5, the V gene TRBV6-6; no firm D call. Trimming took off 8 bases at V and 2 bases at J, with 4 bases between the two ends. This CDR3 spans 11 amino acids. Germline V gene lookup returns CDR1 MNHNY and CDR2 SVGAGI (reference sequence).

The rearrangement joins TRBV27 to TRBJ2-2; 10 bases map to TRBD2. CDR3 length equals 18 residues. J was trimmed by 5 bases and V by 2 bases; bases with no gene match: 11. Germline V CDR1 and CDR2: MNHEY, SMNVEV (reference sequence). The CDR3, as DNA: TGTGCCAGCAGTTTAGGGCTAGGGCTAGCGGGAGAGACCGGGGAGCTGTTTTTT. This gives the protein CASSLGLGLAGETGELFF.